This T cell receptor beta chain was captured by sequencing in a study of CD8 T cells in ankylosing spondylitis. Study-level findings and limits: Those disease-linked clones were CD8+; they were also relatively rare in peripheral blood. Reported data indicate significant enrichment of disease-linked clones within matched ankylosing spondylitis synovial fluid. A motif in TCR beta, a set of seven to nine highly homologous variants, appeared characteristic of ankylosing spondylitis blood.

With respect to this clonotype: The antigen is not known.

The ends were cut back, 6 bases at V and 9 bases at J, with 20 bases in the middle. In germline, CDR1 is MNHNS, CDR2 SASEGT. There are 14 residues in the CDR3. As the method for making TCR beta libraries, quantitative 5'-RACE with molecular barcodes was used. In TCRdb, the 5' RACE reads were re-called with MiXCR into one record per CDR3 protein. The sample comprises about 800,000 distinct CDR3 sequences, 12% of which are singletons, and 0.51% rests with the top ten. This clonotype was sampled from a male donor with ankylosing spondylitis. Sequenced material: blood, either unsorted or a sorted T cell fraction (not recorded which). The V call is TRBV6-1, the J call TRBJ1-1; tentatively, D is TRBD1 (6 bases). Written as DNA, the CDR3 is TGTGCCAGCAGCCAGGATTGGACAGACCAACAAGCTTTCTTT. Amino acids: CASSQDWTDQQAFF.